The clone carrying this TCR beta chain came up a few times. This specimen belongs to a study of blood T cell repertoires in COVID-19. TCRdb's table, derived via immunoSEQ multiplex PCR, lists solely in-frame clones and lacks some. The table has 450,000 or so clones, roughly 90% seen once. The CDR3 runs to 17 residues. V dropped 5 bases and J dropped 9; count of bases not matched to a gene: 13. Germline CDR1 reads SEHNR; CDR2 reads FQNEAQ (reference sequence). The chain employs TRBV7-9 and TRBJ2-3; 14 bases are a match to TRBD2. Sequenced input: peripheral blood. The sequence derives from a man younger than 35 with COVID-19, enrolled during active disease. As DNA, the CDR3 is TGTGCCAGCAGCCCAGGGACTAGCGGGAGAAAAGGGGAGACGCAGTATTTT. Translating it yields CASSPGTSGRKGETQYF.